A single sample is the source of the 14 T cell receptor beta chains below, sequenced in a study of blood T cells in healthy people across ages. A second PCR of roughly 7 to 11 cycles used a sample-barcoded 5' primer and a J-beta primer mix. Each CDR3 protein is one row after TCRdb ran MiXCR on the 5' RACE reads. The sample carries about 730,000 distinct CDR3 sequences, about 40% recorded once. Source material: blood. Receptor source: a woman aged 55-69 years in good health.

This rearrangement joins TRBV14 to TRBJ1-2; 7 bases are a match to TRBD1. CDR3 length: 13 amino acids. CDR1 and CDR2 from the germline V gene are SGHDN and FVKESK. Trimming removed 4 bases from V and 8 bases from J; junction bases left unmatched: 7. CDR3 bases: TGTGCCAGCAGCCTCGACAGGGCCCAGGGCTACACCTTC. This sequence encodes CASSLDRAQGYTF.

This rearrangement joins TRBV29-1 to TRBJ2-4, with a weak D call TRBD1 (6 bases). The J call may be in error: the DNA end matches TRBJ2-7 better. This CDR3 comprises 13 residues. Germline CDR1 and CDR2: SQVTM and ANQGSEA. CDR3 in amino acids: CSVVGTLSYEQYF. DNA of the CDR3: TGCAGCGTGGTCGGGACACTCTCCTACGAGCAGTACTTC.

This clonotype was counted between two and nine times. V gene TRBV20-1 combines with J gene TRBJ1-5; D possibly corresponds to TRBD1 (5 bases). The germline CDR1 and CDR2 sequences are DFQATT and SNEGSKA (reference sequence). The CDR3 loop spans 16 amino acids. Between the trimmed V and J ends, which lost 3 bases and 9 bases, there was a span of 24 bases. CDR3 nucleotides: TGCAGTGCTAGGCTCGGGGGACCGATAGCCGGTAGGCCCCAGCATTTT. Residues: CSARLGGPIAGRPQHF.

Worth noting for this clonotype: A clone one base away is much larger, so this may be a read error. The chain combines TRBV7-2 with TRBJ1-5; D possibly corresponds to TRBD1 (6 bases). This CDR3 region has 15 residues. V lost 10 bases and J lost 3, with 19 bases in between. Germline values: CDR1 SGHTA, CDR2 FQGNSA. CDR3 nucleotides: TGTACCAACTCTCCAAAGGGGGACACCAATCAGCCCCAGCATTTT. Translation: CTNSPKGDTNQPQHF.

The V gene is TRBV7-7, the J gene TRBJ2-2; no definite D call. Germline values: CDR1 SSHAT, CDR2 FNYEAQ (reference sequence). This CDR3 region has 13 residues. V was shortened by 7 bases and J by 2 bases, with 8 bases between the two germline ends. The CDR3 spells CASTQSNTGELFF. Here the CDR3 DNA reads TGTGCCAGCACTCAATCAAACACCGGGGAGCTGTTTTTT.

The CDR3 DNA reads as TGCAGTGCTAGAGATTACCAGGCGGGGAGCCAAGAGACCCAGTACTTC. It codes for CSARDYQAGSQETQYF. The chain links TRBV20-1 to TRBJ2-5; D might be TRBD2 (6 bases). The CDR3 has 16 residues. CDR1 is DFQATT, CDR2 SNEGSKA, per germline (reference sequence). The ends were cut back, 0 bases at V and 1 base at J, with 15 bases in the middle.

In this sample, this clonotype turned up a few times. The chain links TRBV7-6 to TRBJ2-1; 11 positions match TRBD2. Germline trimming cut 3 bases from V and 5 bases from J; bases unmatched to any gene: 6. Germline V gene data show CDR1 as SGHVS and CDR2 as FNYEAQ. CDR3 size: 16 residues. The CDR3 reads CASSFRLAGINNEQFF. CDR3 DNA: TGTGCCAGCAGCTTCCGACTAGCGGGAATCAACAATGAGCAGTTCTTC.

The sample holds a few counts of this clonotype. The J gene is TRBJ1-5, the V gene TRBV6-2 or TRBV6-3, with D hard to call. Germline V gene data show CDR1 as MNHEY and CDR2 as SVGEGT. Trimming cost V 6 bases and J 0 bases, with 9 bases left between them. The CDR3 runs 14 residues. The CDR3 here is CASSPHYSNQPQHF. As DNA, the CDR3 is TGTGCCAGCAGCCCCCATTATAGCAATCAGCCCCAGCATTTT.

This clonotype was counted between two and nine times. The rearrangement uses TRBV12-3 or TRBV12-4 and TRBJ2-7; TRBD2 matches at 10 bases. V gave up 7 bases and J gave up 0 bases; unmatched junction bases: 6. The CDR3 runs to 15 residues. The CDR3 loop reads CASNLAGGRSYEQYF. The CDR3 DNA reads as TGTGCCAGCAACTTAGCGGGGGGCCGCTCCTACGAGCAGTACTTC.

This clonotype has a handful of counts. The chain links TRBV6-1 to TRBJ2-1, with 12 bases that match TRBD2. V was clipped by 6 bases and J by 5 bases; unmatched bases: 17. The CDR3 covers 19 residues. Germline loops: CDR1 MNHNS, CDR2 SASEGT. In DNA form, the CDR3 reads TGTGCCAGCAGAAGACTTGGACTAGCGGGGTTGGGGAGGAACAATGAGCAGTTCTTC. Translated: CASRRLGLAGLGRNNEQFF.

This clonotype came up many times. The V and J genes are TRBV12-3 or TRBV12-4 and TRBJ2-1; 8 bases are shared with TRBD1. J gave up 0 bases and V 5 bases, and 3 bases lay outside the gene matches. This CDR3 spans 15 amino acids. The CDR3 region has the DNA TGTGCCAGCAGTAGCGGACAGGGCTCCTACAATGAGCAGTTCTTC. Translated, it gives CASSSGQGSYNEQFF.

The chain combines TRBV9 with TRBJ2-7; D tentatively fits TRBD1 or TRBD2 (6 bases each). Per the germline V gene, CDR1 is SGDLS and CDR2 is YYNGEE. CDR3 length equals 17 residues. The ends were cut back, 0 bases at V and 0 bases at J, with 16 bases in the middle. In DNA, the CDR3 is TGTGCCAGCAGCGTAGACGCCCGGGGGCTTAGCTCCTACGAGCAGTACTTC. Its translation is CASSVDARGLSSYEQYF.

For this clonotype: A much more abundant neighbour one base away suggests this may be a read error. The V and J genes are TRBV5-1 and TRBJ2-3; TRBD1 might be the D (5 bases). Germline V gives CDR1 SGHRS, CDR2 YFSETQ. The CDR3 contains 15 residues. The CDR3 is CDSSLWQGEADTQYF. The CDR3, as DNA: TGCGACAGCAGCTTGTGGCAGGGTGAAGCAGATACGCAGTATTTT.

The V and J genes are TRBV3-1 and TRBJ1-2; TRBD1 aligns across 9 bases. The CDR3 has 14 amino acids. Germline V lookup: CDR1 LGHDT, CDR2 YNNKEL (reference sequence). Unmatched junction bases numbered 9, after V lost 5 bases and J lost 8 bases. The CDR3 is CASSSQGAIDGYTF. In DNA, the CDR3 is TGTGCCAGCAGCTCACAGGGGGCGATCGACGGCTACACCTTC.